This entry lists 5 T cell receptor beta chains sequenced from one sample in a study of tumor-infiltrating lymphocytes in primary liver carcinoma. Co-extraction of RNA and DNA was performed on about 20-33 mg of unsorted bulk tissue. Priming with a constant-region primer yielded TCR beta cDNA from about 480 ng total RNA. TCR beta libraries came from three nested multiplex PCR rounds using slightly modified ARM-PCR. A C-beta reverse primer was combined with TRBV1-TRBV30 forward primers in the first two PCR rounds, and each round had about 10 cycles. TCRdb re-called the multiplex PCR reads through MiXCR, storing one row per CDR3 protein. In the table there are about 100,000 distinct CDR3 sequences, just under 70% of which are singletons. Sequencing was carried out using tumor-adjacent normal liver tissue. The receptors were gathered from a man aged 35-49 years with primary liver carcinoma and hepatitis B virus infection.

The chain combines TRBV28 with TRBJ2-7; 9 positions match TRBD1. CDR3 length equals 15 residues. Germline values: CDR1 MDHEN, CDR2 SYDVKM. V gave up 5 bases and J gave up 2 bases; unmatched junction bases: 7. As DNA, the CDR3 is TGTGCCAGCAGTCACCCGGGACAGGGCACCTACGAGCAGTACTTC. Translation: CASSHPGQGTYEQYF. Full variable domain (rest looked up from reference TRBV28 and TRBJ2-7): DVKVTQSSRYLVKRTGEKVFLECVQDMDHENMFWYRQDPGLGLRLIYFSYDVKMKEKGDIPEGYSVSREKKERFSLILESASTNQTSMYLCASSHPGQGTYEQYFGPGTRLTVT.

Comment on this clonotype: An end of the junction does not agree with germline; a read error may underlie this. V gene TRBV11-2 combines with J gene TRBJ2-7; possible D gene TRBD1, 5 bases. The CDR3 totals 14 residues. Germline CDR1 is SGHAT and CDR2 is FQNNGV. The CDR3 DNA reads as TGCGCCAGCAGCTTAACGGACACTGCCCACGAGCAGTACTTC. As protein: CASSLTDTAHEQYF.

As regards this clonotype: This may be a read error: a much more frequent sequence differs by one nucleotide. This rearrangement joins TRBV5-4 to TRBJ2-7; unclear D gene. In germline, CDR1 is SGHNT, CDR2 YYREEE (reference sequence). The CDR3 spans 16 residues. The CDR3, as DNA: TGTGCCAGCAGCTTCGGCGGTAGACTCGGCTCCAACGAGCAGTACTTC. The encoded protein is CASSFGGRLGSNEQYF.

The V call is TRBV11-2, the J call TRBJ2-2; D is uncertain. The CDR3 is 17 residues long. From germline, CDR1 is SGHAT and CDR2 FQNNGV. V lost 1 base and J 4 bases, leaving 16 bases between the germline ends. The CDR3 DNA follows: TGTGCCAGCAGCTTAGCGTCAGTGCTTTCGAGCACCGGGGAGCTGTTTTTT. Protein product: CASSLASVLSSTGELFF.

As for this clonotype: Being one base from a much bigger clone, this may be a read error. DNA of the CDR3: TGTGCCAGCAACCAAGGAGGGGCGGCTAATACCTACGAGCAGTACTTC. This encodes CASNQGGAANTYEQYF. The V and J genes are TRBV14 and TRBJ2-7; tentative D call: TRBD2 (6 bases). CDR1 and CDR2 from the germline V gene are SGHDN and FVKESK. The length of the CDR3 is 16 residues.